Given below is one TCR beta chain in context. Its antigen is not identified. Assay: immunoSEQ multiplex PCR; the TCRdb copy retains only in-frame clones and omits some. This sample carries approximately 20,000 clones, about 73% of them seen once, and the ten largest clones take 19%. These data are taken from a study of CD4 T cells in relation to SARS-CoV-2 and coronaviruses. CD4+ T cells from unexposed donors were obtained before the COVID-19 pandemic (2011-2018). After about 10 days of culture, CD4+ T cells were isolated. Unexposed-donor CD4+ T cells were probed with SARS-CoV-2 S/N and four cold-coronavirus spikes, cells permitting. This sequence was found in a human donor in good health. Sequenced input: CD4+ T cells from PBMCs, cultured in vitro.

The CDR3 region is CASSRGEAGGFSEQYF. The CDR3 bases are TGTGCCAGCAGCCGAGGTGAAGCGGGAGGGTTCAGCGAGCAGTACTTC. The chain recombines TRBV11-2 with TRBJ2-7; TRBD2 agrees at 10 bases. The V gene's germline CDR1 is SGHAT and CDR2 FQNNGV. J gave up 6 bases and V 5 bases, and 13 bases lay outside the gene matches. The CDR3 has 16 amino acids.